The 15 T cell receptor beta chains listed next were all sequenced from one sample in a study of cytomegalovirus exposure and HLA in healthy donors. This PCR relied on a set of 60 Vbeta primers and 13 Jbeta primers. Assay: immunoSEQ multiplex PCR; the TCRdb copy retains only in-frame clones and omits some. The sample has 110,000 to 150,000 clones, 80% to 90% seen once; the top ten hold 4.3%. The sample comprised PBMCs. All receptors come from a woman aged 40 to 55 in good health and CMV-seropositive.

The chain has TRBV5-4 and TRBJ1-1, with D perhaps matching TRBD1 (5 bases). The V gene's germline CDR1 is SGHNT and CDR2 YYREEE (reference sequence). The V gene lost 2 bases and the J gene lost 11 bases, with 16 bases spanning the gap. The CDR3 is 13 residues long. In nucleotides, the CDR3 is TGTGCCAGCAGCTTCGGGGGGGAGGCCGAGGCTTTCTTT. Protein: CASSFGGEAEAFF.

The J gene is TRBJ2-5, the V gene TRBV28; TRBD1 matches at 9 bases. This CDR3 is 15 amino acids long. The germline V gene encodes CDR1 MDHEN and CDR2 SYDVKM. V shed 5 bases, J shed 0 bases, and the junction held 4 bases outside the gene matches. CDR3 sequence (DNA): TGTGCCAGCAGTACCCGGGACAGGGACCAAGAGACCCAGTACTTC. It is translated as CASSTRDRDQETQYF.

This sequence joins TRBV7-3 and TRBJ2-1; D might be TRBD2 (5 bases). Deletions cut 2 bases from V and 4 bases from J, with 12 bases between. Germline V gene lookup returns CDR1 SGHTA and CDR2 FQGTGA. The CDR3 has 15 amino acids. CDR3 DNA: TGTGCCAGCAGCTTAGGCAGCGGTGTATACAATGAGCAGTTCTTC. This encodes CASSLGSGVYNEQFF.

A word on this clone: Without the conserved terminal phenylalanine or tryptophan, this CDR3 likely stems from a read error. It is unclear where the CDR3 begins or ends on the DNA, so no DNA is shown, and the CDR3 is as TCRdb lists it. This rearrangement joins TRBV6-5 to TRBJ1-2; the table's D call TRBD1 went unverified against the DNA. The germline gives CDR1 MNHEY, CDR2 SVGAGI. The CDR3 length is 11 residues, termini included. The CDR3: CASSYLQGKGV.

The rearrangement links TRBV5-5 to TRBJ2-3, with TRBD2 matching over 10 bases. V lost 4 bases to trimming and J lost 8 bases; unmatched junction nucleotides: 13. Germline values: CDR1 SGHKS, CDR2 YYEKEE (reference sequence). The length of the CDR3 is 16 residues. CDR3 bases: TGTGCCAGCAGCCTGAGGGGACTAGCGACGGGCGGTACGCAGTATTTT. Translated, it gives CASSLRGLATGGTQYF.

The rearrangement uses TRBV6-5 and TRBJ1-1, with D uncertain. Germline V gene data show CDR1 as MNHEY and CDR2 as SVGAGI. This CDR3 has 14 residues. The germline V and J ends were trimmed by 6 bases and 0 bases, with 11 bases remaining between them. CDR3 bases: TGTGCCAGCAGCTTTAATATTATGAACACTGAAGCTTTCTTT. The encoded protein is CASSFNIMNTEAFF.

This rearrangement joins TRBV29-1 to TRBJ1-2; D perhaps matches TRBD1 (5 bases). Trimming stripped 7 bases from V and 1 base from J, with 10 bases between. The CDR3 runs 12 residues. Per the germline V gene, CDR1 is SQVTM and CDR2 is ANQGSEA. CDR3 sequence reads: CSDLTVNYGYTF. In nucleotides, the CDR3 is TGCAGCGACCTGACAGTTAACTATGGCTACACCTTC.

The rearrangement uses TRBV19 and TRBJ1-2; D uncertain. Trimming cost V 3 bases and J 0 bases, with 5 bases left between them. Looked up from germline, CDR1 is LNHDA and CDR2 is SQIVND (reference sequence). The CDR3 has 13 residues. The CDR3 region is CASSMEANYGYTF. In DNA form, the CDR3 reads TGTGCCAGTAGTATGGAGGCTAACTATGGCTACACCTTC.

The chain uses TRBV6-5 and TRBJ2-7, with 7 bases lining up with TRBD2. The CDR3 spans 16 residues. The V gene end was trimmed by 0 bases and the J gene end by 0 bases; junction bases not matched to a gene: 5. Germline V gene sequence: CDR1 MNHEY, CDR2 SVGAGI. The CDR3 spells CASSYSASGYSYEQYF. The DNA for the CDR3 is TGTGCCAGCAGTTACTCGGCTAGCGGATACTCCTACGAGCAGTACTTC.

CDR3 protein: CATSSKREGTYEQYF. The CDR3 coding sequence is TGTGCCACCAGCAGCAAGCGGGAGGGCACCTACGAGCAGTACTTC. This chain links TRBV15 with TRBJ2-7; TRBD2 matches at 10 bases. Germline CDR1 LNHNV, CDR2 YYDKDF (reference sequence). This CDR3 is 15 amino acids long. With V trimmed by 3 bases and J by 2 bases, 4 bases remained unmatched.

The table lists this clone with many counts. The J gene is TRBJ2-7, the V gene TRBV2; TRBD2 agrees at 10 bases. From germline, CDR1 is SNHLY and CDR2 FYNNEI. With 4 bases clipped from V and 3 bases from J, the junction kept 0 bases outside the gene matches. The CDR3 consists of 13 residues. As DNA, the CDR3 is TGTGCCAGCAGTGTAGCGGGAGGCTACGAGCAGTACTTC. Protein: CASSVAGGYEQYF. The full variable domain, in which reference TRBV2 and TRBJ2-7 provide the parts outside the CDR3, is EPEVTQTPSHQVTQMGQEVILRCVPISNHLYFYWYRQILGQKVEFLVSFYNNEISEKSEIFDDQFSVERPDGSNFTLKIRSTKLEDSAMYFCASSVAGGYEQYFGPGTRLTVT.

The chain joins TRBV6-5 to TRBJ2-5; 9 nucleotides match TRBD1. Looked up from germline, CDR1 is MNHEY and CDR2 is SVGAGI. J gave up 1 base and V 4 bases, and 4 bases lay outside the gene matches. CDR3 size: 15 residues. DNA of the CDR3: TGTGCCAGCAGTTGGGACAGGGCCCGCCAAGAGACCCAGTACTTC. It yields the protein CASSWDRARQETQYF.

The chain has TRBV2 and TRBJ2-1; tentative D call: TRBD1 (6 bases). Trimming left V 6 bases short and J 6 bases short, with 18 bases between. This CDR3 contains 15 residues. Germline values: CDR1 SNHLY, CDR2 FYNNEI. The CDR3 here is CASSLNRESVNEQFF. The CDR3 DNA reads TGTGCCAGCAGCCTAAACAGGGAATCGGTCAATGAGCAGTTCTTC.

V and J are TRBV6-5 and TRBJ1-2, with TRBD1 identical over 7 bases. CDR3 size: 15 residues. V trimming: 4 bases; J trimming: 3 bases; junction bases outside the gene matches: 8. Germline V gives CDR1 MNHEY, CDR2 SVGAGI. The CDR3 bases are TGTGCCAGCAGTTCCCCGCGGACAGGAGACTATGGCTACACCTTC. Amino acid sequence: CASSSPRTGDYGYTF.

CDR3 nucleotides: TGTGCCAGCAATTCGATCGGTATGAACACTGAAGCTTTCTTT. It codes for CASNSIGMNTEAFF. The gene calls are TRBV28 and TRBJ1-1; D is unresolved. V lost 7 bases, J lost 0 bases, and 12 bases lay in between. The CDR3 totals 14 residues. Germline CDR1 reads MDHEN; CDR2 reads SYDVKM.